This T cell receptor (beta chain) comes out of a study of patients and donors after allogeneic stem cell transplantation. TCRdb used MiXCR to reprocess the RT-PCR reads, holding one entry per CDR3 protein. This sample has about a million distinct CDR3 sequences; over 15% occur once, and the top ten carry around 6%. The CDR3 spans 14 residues. V was pared by 7 bases and J by 4 bases, with 6 bases of the junction left unmatched. Germline V CDR1 and CDR2: SGHRS, YFSETQ. The receptor was derived from a human donor who was either an allogeneic HSCT recipient or a stem cell or donor lymphocyte infusion donor (not recorded which). It is not recorded whose cells these are; they may come from a transplant donor. The sequenced material came from blood, either unsorted or a sorted T cell fraction (not recorded which). The rearrangement uses TRBV5-1 and TRBJ2-5; 11 bases fit TRBD1. CDR3 in amino acids: CASGVGTGGETQYF. Here the CDR3 DNA reads TGCGCCAGCGGCGTGGGGACAGGGGGAGAGACCCAGTACTTC.